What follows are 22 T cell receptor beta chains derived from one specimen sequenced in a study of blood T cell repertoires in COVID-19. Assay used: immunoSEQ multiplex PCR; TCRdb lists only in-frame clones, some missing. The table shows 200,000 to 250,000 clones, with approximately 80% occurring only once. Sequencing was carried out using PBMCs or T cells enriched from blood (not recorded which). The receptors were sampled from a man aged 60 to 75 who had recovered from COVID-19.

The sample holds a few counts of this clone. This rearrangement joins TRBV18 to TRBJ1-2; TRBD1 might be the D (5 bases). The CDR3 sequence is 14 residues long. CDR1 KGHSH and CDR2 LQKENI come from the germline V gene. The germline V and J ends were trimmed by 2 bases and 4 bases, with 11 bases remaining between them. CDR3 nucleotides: TGTGCCAGCTCACCAGACAGAATGCCCTATGGCTACACCTTC. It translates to CASSPDRMPYGYTF.

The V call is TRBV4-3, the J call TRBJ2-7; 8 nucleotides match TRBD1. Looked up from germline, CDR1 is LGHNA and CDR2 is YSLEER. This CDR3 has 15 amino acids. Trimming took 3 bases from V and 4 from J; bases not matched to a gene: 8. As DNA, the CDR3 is TGCGCCAGCAGCCAGTTAACAGGGGGTTCTTACGAGCAGTACTTC. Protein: CASSQLTGGSYEQYF.

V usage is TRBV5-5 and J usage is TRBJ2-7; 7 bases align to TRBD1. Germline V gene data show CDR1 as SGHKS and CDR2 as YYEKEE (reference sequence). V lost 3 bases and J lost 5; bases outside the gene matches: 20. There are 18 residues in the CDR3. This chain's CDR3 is CASSSTEGARYVEHEQYF. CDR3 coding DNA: TGTGCCAGCAGCTCGACCGAGGGGGCCAGATATGTTGAGCACGAGCAGTACTTC.

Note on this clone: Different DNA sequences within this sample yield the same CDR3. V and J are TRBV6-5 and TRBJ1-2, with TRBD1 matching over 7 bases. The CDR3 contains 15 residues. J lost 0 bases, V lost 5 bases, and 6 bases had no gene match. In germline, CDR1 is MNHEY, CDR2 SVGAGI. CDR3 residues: CASSLTGTANYGYTF. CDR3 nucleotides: TGTGCCAGCAGTCTGACCGGGACAGCTAACTATGGCTACACCTTC.

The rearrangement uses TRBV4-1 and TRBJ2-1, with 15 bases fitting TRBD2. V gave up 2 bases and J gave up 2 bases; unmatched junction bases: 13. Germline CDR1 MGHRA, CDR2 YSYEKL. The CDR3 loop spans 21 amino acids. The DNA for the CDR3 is TGCGCCAGCAGCCAAACCCTCCCTATAGGACTAGCGGGGGGGCCCTACAATGAGCAGTTCTTC. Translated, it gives CASSQTLPIGLAGGPYNEQFF.

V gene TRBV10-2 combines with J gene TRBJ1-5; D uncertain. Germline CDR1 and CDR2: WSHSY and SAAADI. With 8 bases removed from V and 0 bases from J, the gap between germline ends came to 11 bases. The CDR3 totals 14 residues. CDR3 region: CASGEGTSNQPQHF. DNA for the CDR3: TGCGCCAGCGGCGAGGGTACTAGCAATCAGCCCCAGCATTTT.

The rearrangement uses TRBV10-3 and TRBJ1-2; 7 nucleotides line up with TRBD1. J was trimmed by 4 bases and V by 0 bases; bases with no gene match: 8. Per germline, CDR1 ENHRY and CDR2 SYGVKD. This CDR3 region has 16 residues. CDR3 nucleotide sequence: TGTGCCATCAGTGAGTCAGTGAGACAGGGTTCCTATGGCTACACCTTC. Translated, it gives CAISESVRQGSYGYTF.

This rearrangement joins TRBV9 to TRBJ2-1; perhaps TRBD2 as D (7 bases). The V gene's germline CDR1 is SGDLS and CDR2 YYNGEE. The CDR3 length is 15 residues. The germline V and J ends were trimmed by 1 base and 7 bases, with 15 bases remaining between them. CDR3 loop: CASSVRGGANNEQFF. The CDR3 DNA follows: TGTGCCAGCAGCGTACGAGGGGGGGCCAATAATGAGCAGTTCTTC.

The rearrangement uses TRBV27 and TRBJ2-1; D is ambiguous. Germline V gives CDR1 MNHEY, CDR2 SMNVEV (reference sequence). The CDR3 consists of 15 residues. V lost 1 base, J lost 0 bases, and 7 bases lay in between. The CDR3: CASSLFSSSYNEQFF. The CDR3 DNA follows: TGTGCCAGCAGTTTATTTTCCAGCTCCTACAATGAGCAGTTCTTC.

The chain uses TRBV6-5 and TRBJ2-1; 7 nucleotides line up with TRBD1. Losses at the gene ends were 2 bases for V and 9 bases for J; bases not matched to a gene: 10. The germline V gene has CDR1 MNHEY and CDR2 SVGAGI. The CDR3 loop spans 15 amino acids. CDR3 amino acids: CASSYPGGANGEQFF. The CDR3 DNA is TGTGCCAGCAGTTACCCAGGGGGTGCCAACGGTGAGCAGTTCTTC.

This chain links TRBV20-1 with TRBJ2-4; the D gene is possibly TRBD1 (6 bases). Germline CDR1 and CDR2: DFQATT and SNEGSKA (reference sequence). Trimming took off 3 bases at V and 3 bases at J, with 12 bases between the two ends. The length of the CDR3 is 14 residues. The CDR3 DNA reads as TGCAGTGCTAGTGCTGGGGGCGTCAAAAACATTCAGTACTTC. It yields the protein CSASAGGVKNIQYF.

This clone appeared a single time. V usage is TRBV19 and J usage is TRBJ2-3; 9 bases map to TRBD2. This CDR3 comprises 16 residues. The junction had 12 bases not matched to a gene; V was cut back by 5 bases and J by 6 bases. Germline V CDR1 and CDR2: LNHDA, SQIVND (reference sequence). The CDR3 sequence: CASSPVASGGRDTQYF. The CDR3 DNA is TGTGCCAGTAGTCCGGTAGCCAGCGGGGGGAGGGATACGCAGTATTTT. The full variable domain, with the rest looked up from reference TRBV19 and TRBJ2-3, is DGGITQSPKYLFRKEGQNVTLSCEQNLNHDAMYWYRQDPGQGLRLIYYSQIVNDFQKGDIAEGYSVSREKKESFPLTVTSAQKNPTAFYLCASSPVASGGRDTQYFGPGTRLTVL.

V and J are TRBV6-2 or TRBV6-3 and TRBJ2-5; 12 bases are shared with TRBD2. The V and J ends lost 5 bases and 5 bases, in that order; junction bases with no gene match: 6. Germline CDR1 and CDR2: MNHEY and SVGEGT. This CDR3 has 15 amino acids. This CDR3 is CASSPLGTSGETQYF. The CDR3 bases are TGTGCCAGCAGTCCCTTGGGGACTAGCGGGGAGACCCAGTACTTC.

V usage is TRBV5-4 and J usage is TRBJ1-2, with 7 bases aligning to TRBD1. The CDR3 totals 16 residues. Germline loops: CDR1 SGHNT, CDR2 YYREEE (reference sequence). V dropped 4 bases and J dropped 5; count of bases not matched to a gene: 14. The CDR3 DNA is TGTGCCAGCAGCACTAAGCGGACAGGTCTCGGGTATGGCTACACCTTC. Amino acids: CASSTKRTGLGYGYTF.

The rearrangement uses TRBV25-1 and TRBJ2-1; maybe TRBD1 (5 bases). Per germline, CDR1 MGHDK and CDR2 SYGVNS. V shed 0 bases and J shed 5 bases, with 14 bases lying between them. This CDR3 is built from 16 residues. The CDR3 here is CASSEYRGSWDNEQFF. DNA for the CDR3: TGTGCCAGCAGTGAATATAGGGGTTCTTGGGACAATGAGCAGTTCTTC.

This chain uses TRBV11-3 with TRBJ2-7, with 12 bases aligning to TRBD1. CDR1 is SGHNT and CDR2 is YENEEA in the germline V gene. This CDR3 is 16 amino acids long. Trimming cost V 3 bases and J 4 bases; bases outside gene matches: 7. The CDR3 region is CASSLGRDRGRYEQYF. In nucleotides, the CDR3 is TGTGCCAGCAGCTTGGGCCGGGACAGGGGGCGGTACGAGCAGTACTTC.

The CDR3 loop is CASSLTGEYEQYF. The CDR3 region has the DNA TGTGCCAGCAGCTTGACAGGCGAATACGAGCAGTACTTC. The chain is built from TRBV12-3 or TRBV12-4 and TRBJ2-7; a possible D gene is TRBD1 (6 bases). The V gene lost 6 bases and the J gene lost 4 bases, with 13 bases spanning the gap. CDR3 length: 13 amino acids.

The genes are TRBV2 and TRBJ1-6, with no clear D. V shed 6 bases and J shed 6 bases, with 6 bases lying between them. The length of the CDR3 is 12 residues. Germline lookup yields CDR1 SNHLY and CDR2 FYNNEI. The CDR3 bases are TGTGCCAGCAGGCGAGGTAATTCACCCCTCCACTTT. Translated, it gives CASRRGNSPLHF.

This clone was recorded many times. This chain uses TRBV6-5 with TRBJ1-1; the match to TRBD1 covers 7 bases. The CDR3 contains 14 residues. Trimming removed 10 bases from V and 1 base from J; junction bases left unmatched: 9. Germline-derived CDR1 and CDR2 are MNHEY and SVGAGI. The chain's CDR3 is CATHRGTGNTEAFF. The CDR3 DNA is TGTGCCACGCACAGGGGCACGGGGAACACTGAAGCTTTCTTT.

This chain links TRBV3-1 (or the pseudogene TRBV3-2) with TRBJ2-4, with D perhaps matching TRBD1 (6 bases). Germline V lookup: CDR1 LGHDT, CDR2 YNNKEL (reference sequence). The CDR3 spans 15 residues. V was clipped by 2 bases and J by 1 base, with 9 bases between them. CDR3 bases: TGTGCCAGCAGCCAAAGGGGGATGGCCAAAAACATTCAGTACTTC. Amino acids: CASSQRGMAKNIQYF.

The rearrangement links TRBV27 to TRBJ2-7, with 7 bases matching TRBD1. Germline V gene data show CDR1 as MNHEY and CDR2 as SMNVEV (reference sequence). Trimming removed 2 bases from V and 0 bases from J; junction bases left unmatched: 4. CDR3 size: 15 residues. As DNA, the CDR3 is TGTGCCAGCAGTTTAACAGGGGTGAGCTCCTACGAGCAGTACTTC. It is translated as CASSLTGVSSYEQYF.

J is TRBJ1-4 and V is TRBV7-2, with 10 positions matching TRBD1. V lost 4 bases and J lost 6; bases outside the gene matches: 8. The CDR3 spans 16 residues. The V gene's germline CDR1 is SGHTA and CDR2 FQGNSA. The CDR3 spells CASSSSAGTGDEKLFF. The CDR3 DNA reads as TGTGCCAGCAGCTCTTCCGCCGGGACAGGGGATGAAAAACTGTTTTTT.